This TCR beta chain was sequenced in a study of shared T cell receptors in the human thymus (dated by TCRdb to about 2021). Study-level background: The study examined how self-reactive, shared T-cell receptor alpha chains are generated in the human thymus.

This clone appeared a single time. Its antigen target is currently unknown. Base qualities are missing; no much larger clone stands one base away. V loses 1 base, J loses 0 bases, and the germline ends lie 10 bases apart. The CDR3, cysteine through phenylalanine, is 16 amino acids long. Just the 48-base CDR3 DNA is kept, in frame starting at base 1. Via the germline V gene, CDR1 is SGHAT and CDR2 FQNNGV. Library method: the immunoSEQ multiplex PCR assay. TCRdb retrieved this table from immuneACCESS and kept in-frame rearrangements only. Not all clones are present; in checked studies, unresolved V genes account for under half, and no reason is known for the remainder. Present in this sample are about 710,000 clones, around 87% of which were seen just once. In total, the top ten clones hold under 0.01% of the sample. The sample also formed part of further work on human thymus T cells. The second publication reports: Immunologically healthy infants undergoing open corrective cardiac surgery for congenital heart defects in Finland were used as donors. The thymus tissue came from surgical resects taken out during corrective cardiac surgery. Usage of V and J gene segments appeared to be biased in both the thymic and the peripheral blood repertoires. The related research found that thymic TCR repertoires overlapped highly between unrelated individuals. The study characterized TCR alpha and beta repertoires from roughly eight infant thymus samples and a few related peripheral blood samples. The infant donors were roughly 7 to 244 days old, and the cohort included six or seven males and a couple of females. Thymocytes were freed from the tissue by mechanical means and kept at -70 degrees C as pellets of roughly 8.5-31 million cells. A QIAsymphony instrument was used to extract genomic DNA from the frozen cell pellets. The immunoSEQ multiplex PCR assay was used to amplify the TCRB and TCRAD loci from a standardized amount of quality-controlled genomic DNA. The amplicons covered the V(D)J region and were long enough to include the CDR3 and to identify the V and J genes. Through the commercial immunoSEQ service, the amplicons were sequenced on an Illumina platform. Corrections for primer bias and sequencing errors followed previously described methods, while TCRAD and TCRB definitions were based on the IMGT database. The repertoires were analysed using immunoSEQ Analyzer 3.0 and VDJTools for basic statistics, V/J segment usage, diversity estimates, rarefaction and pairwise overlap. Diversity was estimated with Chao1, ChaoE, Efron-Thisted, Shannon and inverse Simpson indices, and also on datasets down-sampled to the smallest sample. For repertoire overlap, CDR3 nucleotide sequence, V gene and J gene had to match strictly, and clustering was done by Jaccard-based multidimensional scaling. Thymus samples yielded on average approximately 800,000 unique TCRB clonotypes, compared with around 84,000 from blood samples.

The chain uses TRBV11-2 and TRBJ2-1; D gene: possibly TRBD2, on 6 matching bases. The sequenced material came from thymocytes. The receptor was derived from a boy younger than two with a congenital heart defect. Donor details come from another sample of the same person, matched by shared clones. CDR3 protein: CASSLVWRDSYNEQFF. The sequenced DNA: TGTGCCAGCAGCTTAGTTTGGAGGGACTCCTACAATGAGCAGTTCTTC.